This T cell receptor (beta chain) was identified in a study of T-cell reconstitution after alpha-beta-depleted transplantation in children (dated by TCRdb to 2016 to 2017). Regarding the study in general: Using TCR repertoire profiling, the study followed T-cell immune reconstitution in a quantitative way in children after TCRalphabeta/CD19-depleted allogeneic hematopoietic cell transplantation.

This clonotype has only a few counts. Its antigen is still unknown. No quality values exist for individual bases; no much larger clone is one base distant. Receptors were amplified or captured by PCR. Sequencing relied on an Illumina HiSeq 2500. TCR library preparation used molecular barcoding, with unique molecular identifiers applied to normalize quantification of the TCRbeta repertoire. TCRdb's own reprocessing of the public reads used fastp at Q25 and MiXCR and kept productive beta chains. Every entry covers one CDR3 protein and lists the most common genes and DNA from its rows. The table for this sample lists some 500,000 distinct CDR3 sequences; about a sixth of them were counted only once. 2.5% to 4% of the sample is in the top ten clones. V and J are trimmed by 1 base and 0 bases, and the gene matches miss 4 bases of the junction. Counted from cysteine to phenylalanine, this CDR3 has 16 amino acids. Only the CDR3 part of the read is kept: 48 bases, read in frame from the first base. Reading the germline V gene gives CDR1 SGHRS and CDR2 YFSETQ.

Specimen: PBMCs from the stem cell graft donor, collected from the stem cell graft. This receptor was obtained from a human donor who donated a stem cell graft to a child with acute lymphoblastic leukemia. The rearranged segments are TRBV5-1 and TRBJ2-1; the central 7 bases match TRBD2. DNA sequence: TGCGCCAGCAGCTTGCCTCTAGCGGCCTCCTACAATGAGCAGTTCTTC. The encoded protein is CASSLPLAASYNEQFF.